The next 14 T cell receptor beta chains were all read from a single sample in a study of CD8+CD57+ T cells in acquired aplastic anemia. In patients chosen for sequencing, flow cytometry had shown CD8+CD57+ cell expansion. Genomic DNA, serving as template, underwent TCR beta VDJ and CDR3 profiling. TCRdb redid the calling of the reads with MiXCR, one entry per CDR3 protein. Found here are about 160,000 distinct CDR3 sequences, 71% of them singletons; the top ten hold approximately 42%. Sequenced input: sorted CD4+, CD8+, or CD8+CD57+ T cells (not recorded which) from PBMCs. The receptors here all came from a human donor with aplastic anemia.

The chain recombines TRBV7-9 with TRBJ2-3; 8 bases agree with TRBD1. With 3 bases clipped from V and 2 bases from J, the junction kept 10 bases outside the gene matches. Germline V gene sequence: CDR1 SEHNR, CDR2 FQNEAQ (reference sequence). The CDR3 consists of 17 residues. The CDR3 region has the DNA TGTGCCAGCAGCTTTTCCCAGGGGGCAGCTACCACAGATACGCAGTATTTT. It yields the protein CASSFSQGAATTDTQYF.

The rearrangement joins TRBV10-3 to TRBJ2-1; 8 nucleotides line up with TRBD2. Germline assignment: CDR1 ENHRY and CDR2 SYGVKD. This CDR3 contains 15 residues. V was pared by 2 bases and J by 5 bases, with 5 bases of the junction left unmatched. As DNA, the CDR3 is TGTGCCATCAGTGAGGCATCGGGGGGGGACAATGAGCAGTTCTTC. Amino acids: CAISEASGGDNEQFF.

The chain uses TRBV24-1 and TRBJ2-6; TRBD1 is a possible D gene (5 bases). The V end was cut by 9 bases, the J end by 4 bases, with 9 bases between. CDR3 length equals 13 residues. The germline CDR1 and CDR2 sequences are KGHDR and SFDVKD. In DNA, the CDR3 is TGTGCCACCGGGGCTCTGGGGGCCAACGTCCTGACTTTC. Translating gives CATGALGANVLTF.

This clonotype has just one count. This chain uses TRBV20-1 with TRBJ2-1; TRBD1 might be the D (6 bases). Trimming left V 0 bases short and J 8 bases short, with 26 bases between. Germline CDR1 reads DFQATT; CDR2 reads SNEGSKA (reference sequence). The CDR3 has 18 residues. DNA of the CDR3: TGCAGTGCTAGAGATGAAACTACCGTCACAGGGCCGCTGGATGAGCAGTTCTTC. Translated: CSARDETTVTGPLDEQFF.

This chain links TRBV29-1 with TRBJ2-3; 9 nucleotides match TRBD1. Losses at the gene ends were 3 bases for V and 9 bases for J; bases not matched to a gene: 7. CDR1 is SQVTM and CDR2 is ANQGSEA in the germline V gene. This CDR3 has 13 amino acids. In nucleotides, the CDR3 is TGCAGCGTTGAGGGACAGGGTCAGGTAACGCAGTATTTT. Protein product: CSVEGQGQVTQYF.

This sequence joins TRBV5-1 and TRBJ2-7; D might be TRBD1 or TRBD2, each matching 5 bases. The CDR3 contains 15 residues. Germline V lookup: CDR1 SGHRS, CDR2 YFSETQ. V gave up 3 bases and J gave up 5 bases, with 18 bases separating them. This chain's CDR3 is CASSWGGRGADEQYF. The DNA of the CDR3 is TGCGCCAGCAGCTGGGGCGGAAGGGGAGCAGACGAGCAGTACTTC.

This clonotype was observed once. The J gene is TRBJ2-3, the V gene TRBV6-4, with D possibly called TRBD1 or TRBD2 (5 bases each). Germline CDR1 and CDR2: MRHNA and SNTAGT. The CDR3 totals 15 residues. Trimming took 0 bases from V and 4 from J, leaving 11 bases between them. The DNA for the CDR3 is TGTGCCAGCAGTGACTCGGACGGGGCTTCAGATACGCAGTATTTT. The encoded protein is CASSDSDGASDTQYF.

The CDR3 DNA is TGTGCCACCAGTGATACCATTTACTATGGCTACACCTTC. Translating it yields CATSDTIYYGYTF. V and J are TRBV24-1 and TRBJ1-2, with unresolved D. The CDR3 has 13 residues. Trimming pared 3 bases from V and 3 bases from J, leaving 7 bases between. Germline values: CDR1 KGHDR, CDR2 SFDVKD.

J is TRBJ2-6 and V is TRBV6-5; D remains unclear. CDR3 size: 15 residues. Deletions cut 2 bases from V and 4 bases from J, with 9 bases between. Germline V CDR1 and CDR2: MNHEY, SVGAGI. The CDR3 nucleotides are TGTGCCAGCAGTTACGGGGTTGACGGGGCCAACGTCCTGACTTTC. Translating it yields CASSYGVDGANVLTF.

The chain combines TRBV5-1 with TRBJ2-5; D perhaps matches TRBD1 (6 bases). CDR3 size: 17 residues. Trimming removed 4 bases from V and 1 base from J, with 20 bases in between. Germline CDR1 and CDR2: SGHRS and YFSETQ. The CDR3 DNA follows: TGCGCCAGCAGCCAGGCCAGGGGAAGTGGACCCCAAGAGACCCAGTACTTC. Its protein is CASSQARGSGPQETQYF.

This chain connects TRBV24-1 to TRBJ1-1; TRBD1 matches 11 bases. The CDR3 consists of 14 residues. Germline-derived CDR1 and CDR2 are KGHDR and SFDVKD. The ends lost 3 bases at V and 6 bases at J; junction bases unmatched: 2. CDR3 protein: CATSDRDRGAEAFF. For the CDR3, the DNA is TGTGCCACCAGTGATCGGGACAGGGGGGCTGAAGCTTTCTTT.

Concerning this clonotype itself: The junction differs from germline at one of its ends, possibly a read error. The chain has TRBV24-1 and TRBJ2-1; 8 bases are a match to TRBD2. The CDR3 loop spans 15 amino acids. The V gene's germline CDR1 is KGHDR and CDR2 SFDVKD. CDR3 sequence (DNA): TGTGCCAGCAGTACGTTGGGACTAGACTACAATGAGCAGTTCTTC. It specifies CASSTLGLDYNEQFF.

The genes are TRBV20-1 and TRBJ1-1, with 10 bases identical to TRBD1. The CDR3 runs 13 residues. Germline V gene sequence: CDR1 DFQATT, CDR2 SNEGSKA (reference sequence). The CDR3 region has the DNA TGCAGCGCGTTGACAGGGGGCGCCACTGAAGCTTTCTTT. Its protein product is CSALTGGATEAFF.

The V call is TRBV25-1, the J call TRBJ2-1; D may match TRBD1 or TRBD2 (6 bases each). This CDR3 is 16 amino acids long. The V end was cut by 6 bases, the J end by 3 bases, with 18 bases between. The V gene's germline CDR1 is MGHDK and CDR2 SYGVNS. CDR3 in DNA: TGTGCCAGCAGCACAGGGTTCGGGCGGGACTACAATGAGCAGTTCTTC. Its translation is CASSTGFGRDYNEQFF.